Each of the 3 T cell receptor beta chains below was sequenced from the same sample in a study of response to subunit inactivated influenza vaccine (dated by TCRdb to the late 2010s). Library method: RT-PCR. Sequencing was carried out with an Illumina HiSeq 2500. TCRdb passed the public sequencing reads through fastp at Q25 and MiXCR, retaining productive beta sequences. Each entry is one CDR3 protein sequence, shown with its most common DNA and genes. Counted in this sample were 400,000 to 550,000 distinct CDR3 sequences; roughly 27% of them appeared once. In total, the top ten clones hold about 1.9% of the sample. This specimen was CD4+ T cells sorted from PBMCs, taken 5 to 6 days after vaccination. Every receptor here comes from a man aged 45-65 years who received an inactivated influenza vaccine. Donor details come from another sample of the same person, matched by shared clones.

Note on this clonotype: One junction end disagrees with the germline gene, perhaps due to a read error. The chain carries TRBV20-1 and TRBJ2-3; D remains unclear. The V gene's germline CDR1 is DFQATT and CDR2 SNEGSKA (reference sequence). The length of the CDR3 is 16 residues. This CDR3 is CCAREPQRLGTDTQYF. CDR3 DNA sequence: TGCTGTGCTAGAGAACCGCAGAGGTTGGGCACAGATACGCAGTATTTT.

The chain is built from TRBV6-1 and TRBJ2-7, with 8 bases matching TRBD1. The CDR3 contains 15 residues. Germline-derived CDR1 and CDR2 are MNHNS and SASEGT. V shed 7 bases, J shed 6 bases, and the junction held 14 bases outside the gene matches. This chain's CDR3 is CASTLSRTGSVEQYF. CDR3 in DNA: TGTGCCAGCACCCTAAGCCGGACAGGGTCGGTCGAGCAGTACTTC.

This clonotype came up a few times. This chain joins TRBV7-2 and TRBJ2-6; the D is unclear. Germline V gene sequence: CDR1 SGHTA, CDR2 FQGNSA. V gave up 8 bases and J gave up 0 bases, with 8 bases separating them. CDR3 size: 14 residues. DNA of the CDR3: TGTGCCAGCGACAAGGACTCTGGGGCCAACGTCCTGACTTTC. It yields the protein CASDKDSGANVLTF.